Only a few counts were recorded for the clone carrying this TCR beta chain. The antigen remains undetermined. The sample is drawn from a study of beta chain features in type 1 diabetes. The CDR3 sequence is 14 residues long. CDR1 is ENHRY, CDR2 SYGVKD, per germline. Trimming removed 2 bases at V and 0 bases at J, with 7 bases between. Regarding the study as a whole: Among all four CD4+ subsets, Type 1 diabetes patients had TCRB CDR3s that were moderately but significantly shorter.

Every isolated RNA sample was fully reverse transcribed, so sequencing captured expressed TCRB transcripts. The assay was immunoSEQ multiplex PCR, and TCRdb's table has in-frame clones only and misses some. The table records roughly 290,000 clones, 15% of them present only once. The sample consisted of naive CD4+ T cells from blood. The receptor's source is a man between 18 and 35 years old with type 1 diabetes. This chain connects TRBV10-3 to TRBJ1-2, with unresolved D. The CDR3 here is CAISERGANYGYTF. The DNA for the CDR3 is TGTGCCATCAGTGAGCGGGGAGCTAACTATGGCTACACCTTC.